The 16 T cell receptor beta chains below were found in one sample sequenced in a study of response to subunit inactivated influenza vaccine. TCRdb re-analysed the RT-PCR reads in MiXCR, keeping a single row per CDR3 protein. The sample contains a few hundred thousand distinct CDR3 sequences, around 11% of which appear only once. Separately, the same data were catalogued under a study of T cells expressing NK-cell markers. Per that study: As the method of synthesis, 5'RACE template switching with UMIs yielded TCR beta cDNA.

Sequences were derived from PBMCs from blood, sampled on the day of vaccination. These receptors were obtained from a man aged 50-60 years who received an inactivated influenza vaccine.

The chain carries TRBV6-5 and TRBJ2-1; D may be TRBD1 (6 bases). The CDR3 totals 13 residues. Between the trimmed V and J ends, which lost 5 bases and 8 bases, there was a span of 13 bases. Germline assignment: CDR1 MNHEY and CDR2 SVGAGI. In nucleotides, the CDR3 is TGTGCCAGCAGTACTTCAGGGGTTTATGAGCAGTTCTTC. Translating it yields CASSTSGVYEQFF.

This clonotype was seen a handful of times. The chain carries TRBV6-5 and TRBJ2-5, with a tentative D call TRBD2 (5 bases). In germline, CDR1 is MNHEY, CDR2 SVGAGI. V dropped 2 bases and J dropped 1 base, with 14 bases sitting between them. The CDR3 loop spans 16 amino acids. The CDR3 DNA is TGTGCCAGCAGTTACGGTGGGCCCCGGGGCCAAGAGACCCAGTACTTC. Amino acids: CASSYGGPRGQETQYF.

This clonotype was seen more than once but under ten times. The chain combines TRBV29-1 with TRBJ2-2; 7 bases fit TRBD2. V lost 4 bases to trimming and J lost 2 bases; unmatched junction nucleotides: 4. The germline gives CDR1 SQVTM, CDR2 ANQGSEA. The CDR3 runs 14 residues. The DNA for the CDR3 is TGCAGCGTTGCCAGCGGGGTAAACACCGGGGAGCTGTTTTTT. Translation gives CSVASGVNTGELFF.

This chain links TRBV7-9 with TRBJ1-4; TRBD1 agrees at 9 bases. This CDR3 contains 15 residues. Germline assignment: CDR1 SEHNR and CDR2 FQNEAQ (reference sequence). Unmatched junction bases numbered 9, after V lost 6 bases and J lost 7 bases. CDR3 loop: CASRSNRGQGEKLFF. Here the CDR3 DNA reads TGTGCCAGCAGATCGAACAGGGGGCAGGGTGAAAAACTGTTTTTT.

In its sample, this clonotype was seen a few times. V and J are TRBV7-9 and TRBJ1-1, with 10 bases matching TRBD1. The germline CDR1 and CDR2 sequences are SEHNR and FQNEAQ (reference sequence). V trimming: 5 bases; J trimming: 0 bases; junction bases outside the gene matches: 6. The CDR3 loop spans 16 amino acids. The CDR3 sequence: CASSTRTGGLNTEAFF. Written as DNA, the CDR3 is TGTGCCAGCAGCACACGGACAGGGGGATTGAACACTGAAGCTTTCTTT.

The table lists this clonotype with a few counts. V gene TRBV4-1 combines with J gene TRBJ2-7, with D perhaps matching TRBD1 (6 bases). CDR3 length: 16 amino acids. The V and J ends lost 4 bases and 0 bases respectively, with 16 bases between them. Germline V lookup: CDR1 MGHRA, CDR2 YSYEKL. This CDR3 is CASSPGAGVLSYEQYF. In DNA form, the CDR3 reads TGCGCCAGCAGCCCAGGGGCTGGGGTTCTCTCCTACGAGCAGTACTTC.

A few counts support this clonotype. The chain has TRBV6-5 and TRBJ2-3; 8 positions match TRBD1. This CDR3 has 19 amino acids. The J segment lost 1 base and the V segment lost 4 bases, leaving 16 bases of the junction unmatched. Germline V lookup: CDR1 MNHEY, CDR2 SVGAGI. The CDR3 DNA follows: TGTGCCAGCAGTTCCCCCCCCGATGGACAGGGCGCGGGCACAGATACGCAGTATTTT. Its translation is CASSSPPDGQGAGTDTQYF.

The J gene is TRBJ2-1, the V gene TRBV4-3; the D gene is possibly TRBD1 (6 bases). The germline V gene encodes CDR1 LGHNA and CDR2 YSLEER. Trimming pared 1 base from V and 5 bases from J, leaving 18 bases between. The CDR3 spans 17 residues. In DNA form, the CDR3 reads TGCGCCAGCAGCCAAGCCTCGCAGGGGCAGGCCAACAATGAGCAGTTCTTC. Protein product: CASSQASQGQANNEQFF.

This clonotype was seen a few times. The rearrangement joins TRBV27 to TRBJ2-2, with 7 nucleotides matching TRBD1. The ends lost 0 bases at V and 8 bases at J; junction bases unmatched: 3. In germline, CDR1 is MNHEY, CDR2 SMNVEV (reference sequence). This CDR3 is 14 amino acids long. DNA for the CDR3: TGTGCCAGCAGTTTATCCCAGGGGGTGGGGGAGCTGTTTTTT. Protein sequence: CASSLSQGVGELFF.

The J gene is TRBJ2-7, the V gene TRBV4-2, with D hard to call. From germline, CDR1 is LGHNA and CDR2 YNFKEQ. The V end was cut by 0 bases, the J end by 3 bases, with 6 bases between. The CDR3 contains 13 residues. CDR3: CASSQEDFYEQYF. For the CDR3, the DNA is TGTGCCAGCAGCCAAGAGGATTTCTACGAGCAGTACTTC.

The CDR3 sequence: CASSQTRGNSPLHF. The CDR3 DNA follows: TGTGCCAGCAGCCAGACCCGGGGTAATTCACCCCTCCACTTT. The chain carries TRBV14 and TRBJ1-6; D not certain. CDR1 is SGHDN and CDR2 is FVKESK in the germline V gene. Trimming took off 3 bases at V and 6 bases at J, with 9 bases between the two ends. CDR3 length: 14 residues.

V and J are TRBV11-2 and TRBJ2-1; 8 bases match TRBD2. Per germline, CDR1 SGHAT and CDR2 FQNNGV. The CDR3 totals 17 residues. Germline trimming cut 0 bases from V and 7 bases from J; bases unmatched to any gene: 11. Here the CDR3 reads CASSLDWWRGVSNEQFF. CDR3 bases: TGTGCCAGCAGCTTAGATTGGTGGCGGGGGGTTAGTAATGAGCAGTTCTTC.

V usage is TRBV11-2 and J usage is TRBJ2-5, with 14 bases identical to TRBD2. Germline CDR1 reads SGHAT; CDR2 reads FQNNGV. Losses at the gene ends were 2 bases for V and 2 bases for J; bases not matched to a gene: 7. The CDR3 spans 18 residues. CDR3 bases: TGTGCCAGCAGCTTACCAGGACTAGCGGGGGGACCGCAAGAGACCCAGTACTTC. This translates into CASSLPGLAGGPQETQYF.

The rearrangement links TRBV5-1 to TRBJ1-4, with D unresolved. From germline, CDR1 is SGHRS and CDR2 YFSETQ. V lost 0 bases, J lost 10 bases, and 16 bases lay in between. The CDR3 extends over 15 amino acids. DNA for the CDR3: TGCGCCAGCAGCTTGGAGACCGAGTCTGTTGGAAAACTGTTTTTT. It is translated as CASSLETESVGKLFF.

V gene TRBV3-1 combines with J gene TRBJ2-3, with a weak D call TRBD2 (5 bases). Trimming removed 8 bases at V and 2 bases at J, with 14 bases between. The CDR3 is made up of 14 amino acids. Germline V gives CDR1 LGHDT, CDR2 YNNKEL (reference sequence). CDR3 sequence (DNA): TGTGCCAGCTCACGGAGGCAGAACACAGATACGCAGTATTTT. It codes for CASSRRQNTDTQYF.

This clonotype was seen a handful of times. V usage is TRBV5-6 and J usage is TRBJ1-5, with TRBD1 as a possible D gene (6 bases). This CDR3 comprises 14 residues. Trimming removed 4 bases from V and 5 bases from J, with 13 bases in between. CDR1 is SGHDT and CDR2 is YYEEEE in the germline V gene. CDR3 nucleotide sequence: TGTGCCAGCAGCCTCAGGGGAGGGCATCAGCCCCAGCATTTT. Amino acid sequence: CASSLRGGHQPQHF. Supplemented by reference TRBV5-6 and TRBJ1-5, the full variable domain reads DAGVTQSPTHLIKTRGQQVTLRCSPKSGHDTVSWYQQALGQGPQFIFQYYEEEERQRGNFPDRFSGHQFPNYSSELNVNALLLGDSALYLCASSLRGGHQPQHFGDGTRLSIL.